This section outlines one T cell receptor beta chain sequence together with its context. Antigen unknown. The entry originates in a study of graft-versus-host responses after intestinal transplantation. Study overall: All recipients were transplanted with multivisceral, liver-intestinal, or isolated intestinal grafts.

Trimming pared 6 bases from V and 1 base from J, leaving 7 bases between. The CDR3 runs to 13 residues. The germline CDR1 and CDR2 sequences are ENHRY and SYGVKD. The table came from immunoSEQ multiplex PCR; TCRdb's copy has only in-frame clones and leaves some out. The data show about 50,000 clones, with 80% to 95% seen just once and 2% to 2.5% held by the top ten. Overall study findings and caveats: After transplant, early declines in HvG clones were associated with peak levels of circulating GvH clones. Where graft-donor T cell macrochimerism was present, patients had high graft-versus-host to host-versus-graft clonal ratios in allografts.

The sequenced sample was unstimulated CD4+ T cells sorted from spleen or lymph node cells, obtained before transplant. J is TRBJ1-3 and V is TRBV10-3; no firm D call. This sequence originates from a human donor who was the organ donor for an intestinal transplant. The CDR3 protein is CAIRTTSGNTIYF. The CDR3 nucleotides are TGTGCCATCAGGACGACTTCTGGAAACACCATATATTTT.